Listed here are 18 T cell receptor beta chains from one sample, sequenced in a study of CD8+ T cells in alopecia areata. Treatment meaning: oral pan-JAK inhibitor, 5-10 mg twice daily. RNA was isolated and reverse transcribed to cDNA, the sequencing template. The repertoire was sequenced with immunoSEQ multiplex PCR; TCRdb's copy has only in-frame clones and lacks some. The sample has around 110,000 clones, around 84% seen once. The sequencing here drew on CD8+ T cells sorted from blood, taken at week 24, from a patient treated with tofacitinib. These receptor sequences come from a human donor with alopecia areata.

The V gene is TRBV2, the J gene TRBJ1-6; 9 bases match TRBD1. Per the germline V gene, CDR1 is SNHLY and CDR2 is FYNNEI. The CDR3 is 15 residues long. V dropped 4 bases and J dropped 6; count of bases not matched to a gene: 4. CDR3 residues: CASSVGTGSNSPLHF. In DNA form, the CDR3 reads TGTGCCAGCAGTGTTGGGACAGGGAGTAATTCACCCCTCCACTTT.

The rearrangement uses TRBV7-9 and TRBJ1-2; D not certain. CDR3 size: 17 residues. Germline lookup yields CDR1 SEHNR and CDR2 FQNEAQ (reference sequence). Trimming stripped 4 bases from V and 0 bases from J, with 18 bases between. This CDR3 reads CASSSSSSQPANYGYTF. CDR3 DNA sequence: TGTGCCAGCAGCTCCTCTTCAAGCCAACCAGCTAACTATGGCTACACCTTC. Variable domain in full (rest from reference TRBV7-9 and TRBJ1-2): DTGVSQNPRHKITKRGQNVTFRCDPISEHNRLYWYRQTLGQGPEFLTYFQNEAQLEKSRLLSDRFSAERPKGSFSTLEIQRTEQGDSAMYLCASSSSSSQPANYGYTFGSGTRLTVV.

The chain joins TRBV4-2 to TRBJ1-1; D remains ambiguous. The CDR3 has 13 amino acids. Germline V gene data show CDR1 as LGHNA and CDR2 as YNFKEQ. Trimming took 0 bases from V and 4 from J, leaving 6 bases between them. CDR3 nucleotides: TGTGCCAGCAGCCAAGACTGGGGCACTGAAGCTTTCTTT. It specifies CASSQDWGTEAFF.

The J gene is TRBJ2-5, the V gene TRBV29-1; TRBD1 might be the D (5 bases). The V and J ends lost 5 bases and 10 bases respectively, with 14 bases between them. The CDR3 runs 11 residues. Germline assignment: CDR1 SQVTM and CDR2 ANQGSEA. The CDR3 is CSVHDSLHQYF. CDR3 nucleotides: TGCAGCGTTCACGACAGTCTCCACCAGTACTTC.

This clone was found once. The J gene is TRBJ2-3, the V gene TRBV5-1; TRBD2 is a possible D gene (6 bases). This CDR3 has 17 amino acids. In germline, CDR1 is SGHRS, CDR2 YFSETQ. Trimming left V 2 bases short and J 0 bases short, with 16 bases between. The CDR3 protein is CASSFFGGGTSTDTQYF. The CDR3 DNA sequence: TGCGCCAGCAGCTTCTTCGGTGGGGGGACTAGCACAGATACGCAGTATTTT.

The CDR3 loop reads CSVDTEGQANTEAFF. CDR3 DNA sequence: TGCAGCGTTGACACCGAAGGACAGGCGAACACTGAAGCTTTCTTT. The chain employs TRBV29-1 and TRBJ1-1, with 7 bases identical to TRBD1. CDR1 and CDR2 from the germline V gene are SQVTM and ANQGSEA. The V gene end was trimmed by 3 bases and the J gene end by 1 base; junction bases not matched to a gene: 8. The CDR3 runs 15 residues. Complete variable domain (other parts from reference TRBV29-1 and TRBJ1-1): SAVISQKPSRDICQRGTSLTIQCQVDSQVTMMFWYRQQPGQSLTLIATANQGSEATYESGFVIDKFPISRPNLTFSTLTVSNMSPEDSSIYLCSVDTEGQANTEAFFGQGTRLTVV.

This clone showed up just a few times. The chain employs TRBV15 and TRBJ2-7; 12 positions match TRBD1. Per germline, CDR1 LNHNV and CDR2 YYDKDF (reference sequence). This CDR3 is 16 amino acids long. V dropped 5 bases and J dropped 5; count of bases not matched to a gene: 10. CDR3 sequence reads: CATSRRTGTGGDEQYF. The CDR3 DNA reads TGTGCCACCAGCCGACGAACCGGGACAGGGGGCGACGAGCAGTACTTC.

The V and J genes are TRBV7-9 and TRBJ2-5; no clear D gene. This CDR3 comprises 15 residues. Germline V CDR1 and CDR2: SEHNR, FQNEAQ (reference sequence). Deletions cut 5 bases from V and 4 bases from J, with 17 bases between. Here the CDR3 reads CASSKDEYLGETQYF. The CDR3 DNA reads TGTGCCAGCAGCAAGGACGAATACTTGGGAGAGACCCAGTACTTC.

The chain uses TRBV4-3 and TRBJ2-1; TRBD1 agrees at 9 bases. CDR1 LGHNA and CDR2 YSLEER come from the germline V gene. The length of the CDR3 is 14 residues. The V segment lost 4 bases and the J segment 7 bases; nucleotides outside the gene matches: 5. The CDR3 region is CASSPGQGLNEQFF. DNA for the CDR3: TGCGCCAGCAGCCCGGGACAGGGACTTAATGAGCAGTTCTTC.

CDR3 amino acids: CASSPRTALSYEQYF. The CDR3 DNA reads as TGTGCCAGCAGCCCACGGACAGCTTTATCCTACGAGCAGTACTTC. V gene TRBV14 combines with J gene TRBJ2-7; TRBD1 is a possible D gene (6 bases). In germline, CDR1 is SGHDN, CDR2 FVKESK. V was trimmed by 4 bases and J by 1 base, leaving 14 bases between them. CDR3 size: 15 residues.

The chain couples TRBV30 to TRBJ2-7; 9 positions match TRBD1. With 2 bases clipped from V and 4 bases from J, the junction kept 9 bases outside the gene matches. CDR1 is GTSNPN and CDR2 is SVGIG in the germline V gene (reference sequence). The CDR3 contains 15 residues. CDR3 sequence reads: CAWSPPGQGGYEQYF. CDR3 bases: TGTGCCTGGAGTCCACCGGGACAGGGAGGATACGAGCAGTACTTC.

This clone was counted a few times. CDR3 sequence (DNA): TGTGCCAGCAGCTTACGGGGCTTCACAGATACGCAGTATTTT. This gives the protein CASSLRGFTDTQYF. The V call is TRBV7-9, the J call TRBJ2-3, with D perhaps TRBD1 or TRBD2 (5 bases each). CDR3 length equals 14 residues. The germline V gene encodes CDR1 SEHNR and CDR2 FQNEAQ (reference sequence). The ends were cut back, 2 bases at V and 2 bases at J, with 8 bases in the middle. The whole variable domain, remainder taken from reference TRBV7-9 and TRBJ2-3, is DTGVSQNPRHKITKRGQNVTFRCDPISEHNRLYWYRQTLGQGPEFLTYFQNEAQLEKSRLLSDRFSAERPKGSFSTLEIQRTEQGDSAMYLCASSLRGFTDTQYFGPGTRLTVL.

The V and J genes are TRBV13 and TRBJ1-1; TRBD1 might be the D (5 bases). The CDR3 sequence is 17 residues long. CDR1 PRHDT and CDR2 FYEKMQ come from the germline V gene (reference sequence). Trimming removed 0 bases at V and 0 bases at J, with 14 bases between. CDR3 nucleotides: TGTGCCAGCAGCTTAGGGACGGGGGACGGGTTGAACACTGAAGCTTTCTTT. Translation gives CASSLGTGDGLNTEAFF.

V and J are TRBV6-4 and TRBJ1-1; D gene uncertain. The germline CDR1 and CDR2 sequences are MRHNA and SNTAGT. The V end lost 5 bases, the J end lost 5 bases, and 12 bases lay between the germline ends. The CDR3 totals 13 residues. The CDR3: CASSRAAETEAFF. Here the CDR3 DNA reads TGTGCCAGCAGTAGGGCGGCGGAGACTGAAGCTTTCTTT.

V is TRBV5-1 and J is TRBJ2-3; D is unresolved. Germline-derived CDR1 and CDR2 are SGHRS and YFSETQ. Between the trimmed V and J ends, which lost 0 bases and 2 bases, there was a span of 13 bases. The CDR3 consists of 16 residues. The CDR3 bases are TGCGCCAGCAGCTTGGCCGGGCGATCTAACACAGATACGCAGTATTTT. Translation gives CASSLAGRSNTDTQYF.

The chain employs TRBV7-6 and TRBJ2-1, with 9 bases lining up with TRBD2. V gave up 2 bases and J gave up 3 bases; unmatched junction bases: 2. The CDR3 is 15 residues long. CDR1 and CDR2 (germline): SGHVS, FNYEAQ. The CDR3 here is CASSLLAGDYNEQFF. The CDR3 nucleotides read TGTGCCAGCAGCTTATTAGCGGGGGACTACAATGAGCAGTTCTTC.

The J gene is TRBJ2-3, the V gene TRBV7-9; 13 nucleotides agree with TRBD2. The CDR3 is made up of 18 amino acids. V lost 4 bases, J lost 5 bases, and 12 bases stayed unmatched. Per germline, CDR1 SEHNR and CDR2 FQNEAQ (reference sequence). The CDR3 sequence is CASSSPITSGGAKDTQYF. DNA of the CDR3: TGTGCCAGCAGCTCCCCCATCACTAGCGGGGGGGCCAAAGATACGCAGTATTTT.

Only one count was recorded for this clone. The rearrangement links TRBV7-9 to TRBJ2-1, with a possible D match to TRBD1 (5 bases). The CDR3 totals 13 residues. CDR1 and CDR2 (germline): SEHNR, FQNEAQ (reference sequence). The V end was cut by 1 base, the J end by 7 bases, with 8 bases between. The CDR3, as DNA: TGTGCCAGCAGCTTAGTAGGGGTTAATGAGCAGTTCTTC. It codes for CASSLVGVNEQFF.